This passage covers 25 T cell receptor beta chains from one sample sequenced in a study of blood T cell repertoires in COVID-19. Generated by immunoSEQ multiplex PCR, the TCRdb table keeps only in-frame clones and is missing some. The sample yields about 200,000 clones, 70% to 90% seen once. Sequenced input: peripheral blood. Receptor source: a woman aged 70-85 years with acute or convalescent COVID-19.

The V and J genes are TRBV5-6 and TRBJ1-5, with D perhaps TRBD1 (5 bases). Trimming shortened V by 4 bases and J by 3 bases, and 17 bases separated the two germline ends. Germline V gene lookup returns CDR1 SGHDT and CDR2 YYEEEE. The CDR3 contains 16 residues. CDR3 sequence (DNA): TGTGCCAGCAGCCGCTATACGACAGACCTCAATCAGCCCCAGCATTTT. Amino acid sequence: CASSRYTTDLNQPQHF.

CDR3 loop: CASSVAGQTSTDTQYF. CDR3 DNA sequence: TGTGCCAGCAGCGTAGCAGGACAGACAAGCACAGATACGCAGTATTTT. J is TRBJ2-3 and V is TRBV9; D might be TRBD1 (6 bases). The germline V and J ends were trimmed by 0 bases and 0 bases, with 11 bases remaining between them. This CDR3 region has 16 residues. Germline lookup yields CDR1 SGDLS and CDR2 YYNGEE.

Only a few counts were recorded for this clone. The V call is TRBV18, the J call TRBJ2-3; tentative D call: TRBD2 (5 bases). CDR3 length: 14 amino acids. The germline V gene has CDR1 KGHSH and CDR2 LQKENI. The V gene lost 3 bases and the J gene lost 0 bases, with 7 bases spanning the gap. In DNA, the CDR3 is TGTGCCAGCTCACCGGGCGGGAGCACAGATACGCAGTATTTT. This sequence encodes CASSPGGSTDTQYF.

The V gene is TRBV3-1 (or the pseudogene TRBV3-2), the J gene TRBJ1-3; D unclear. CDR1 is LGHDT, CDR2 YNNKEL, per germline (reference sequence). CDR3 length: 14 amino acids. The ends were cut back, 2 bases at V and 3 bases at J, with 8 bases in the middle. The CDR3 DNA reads TGTGCCAGCAGCCAAACGGGGATTGGAAACACCATATATTTT. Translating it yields CASSQTGIGNTIYF.

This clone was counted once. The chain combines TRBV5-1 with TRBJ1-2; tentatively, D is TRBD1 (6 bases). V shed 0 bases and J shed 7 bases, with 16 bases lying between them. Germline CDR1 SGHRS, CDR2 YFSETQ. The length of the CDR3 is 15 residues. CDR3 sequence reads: CASSLAAHRASGYTF. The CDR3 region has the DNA TGCGCCAGCAGCTTGGCGGCACACAGGGCGAGTGGCTACACCTTC. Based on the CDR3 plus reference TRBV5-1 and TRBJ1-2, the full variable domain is KAGVTQTPRYLIKTRGQQVTLSCSPISGHRSVSWYQQTPGQGLQFLFEYFSETQRNKGNFPGRFSGRQFSNSRSEMNVSTLELGDSALYLCASSLAAHRASGYTFGSGTRLTVV.

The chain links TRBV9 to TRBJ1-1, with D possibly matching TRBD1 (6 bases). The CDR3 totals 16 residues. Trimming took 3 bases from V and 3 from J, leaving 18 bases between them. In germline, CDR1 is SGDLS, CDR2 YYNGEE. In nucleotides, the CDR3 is TGTGCCAGCAGCGGAATTACAGGGCGAAGTGACACTGAAGCTTTCTTT. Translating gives CASSGITGRSDTEAFF.

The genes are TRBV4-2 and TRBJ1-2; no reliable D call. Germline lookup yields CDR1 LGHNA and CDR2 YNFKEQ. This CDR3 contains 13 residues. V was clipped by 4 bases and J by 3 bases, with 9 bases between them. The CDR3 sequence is CASSRPRDYGYTF. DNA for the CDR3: TGTGCCAGCAGCCGGCCGAGGGACTATGGCTACACCTTC.

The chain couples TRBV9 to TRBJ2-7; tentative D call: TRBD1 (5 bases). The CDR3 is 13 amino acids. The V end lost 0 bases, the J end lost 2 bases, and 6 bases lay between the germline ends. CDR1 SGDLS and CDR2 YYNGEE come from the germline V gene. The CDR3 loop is CASSVGTPYEQYF. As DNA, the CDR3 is TGTGCCAGCAGCGTAGGGACACCCTACGAGCAGTACTTC. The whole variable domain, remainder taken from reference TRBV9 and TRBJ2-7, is DSGVTQTPKHLITATGQRVTLRCSPRSGDLSVYWYQQSLDQGLQFLIQYYNGEERAKGNILERFSAQQFPDLHSELNLSSLELGDSALYFCASSVGTPYEQYFGPGTRLTVT.

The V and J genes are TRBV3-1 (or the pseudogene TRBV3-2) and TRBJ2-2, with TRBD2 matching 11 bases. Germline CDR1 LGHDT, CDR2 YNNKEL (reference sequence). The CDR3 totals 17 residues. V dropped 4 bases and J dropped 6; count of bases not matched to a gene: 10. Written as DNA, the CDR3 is TGTGCCAGCAGCCTGACGCCGCGACTAGCGGGGTCCGGGGAGCTGTTTTTT. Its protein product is CASSLTPRLAGSGELFF.

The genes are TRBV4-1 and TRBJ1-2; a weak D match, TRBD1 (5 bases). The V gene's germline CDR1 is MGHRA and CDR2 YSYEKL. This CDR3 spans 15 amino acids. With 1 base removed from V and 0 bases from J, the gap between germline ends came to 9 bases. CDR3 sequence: CASSQGGWSNYGYTF. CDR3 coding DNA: TGCGCCAGCAGCCAAGGGGGCTGGTCTAACTATGGCTACACCTTC.

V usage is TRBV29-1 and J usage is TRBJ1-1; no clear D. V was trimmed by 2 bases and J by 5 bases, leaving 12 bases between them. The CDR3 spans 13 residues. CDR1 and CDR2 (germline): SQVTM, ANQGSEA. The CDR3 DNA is TGCAGCGTTGAACAGAACACGGGGACTGAAGCTTTCTTT. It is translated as CSVEQNTGTEAFF.

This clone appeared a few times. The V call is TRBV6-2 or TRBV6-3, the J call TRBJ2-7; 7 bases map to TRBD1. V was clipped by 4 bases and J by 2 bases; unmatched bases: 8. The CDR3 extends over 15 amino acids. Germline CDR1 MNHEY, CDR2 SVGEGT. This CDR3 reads CASSLGTVQAYEQYF. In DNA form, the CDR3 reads TGTGCCAGCAGTTTAGGGACAGTTCAAGCCTACGAGCAGTACTTC.

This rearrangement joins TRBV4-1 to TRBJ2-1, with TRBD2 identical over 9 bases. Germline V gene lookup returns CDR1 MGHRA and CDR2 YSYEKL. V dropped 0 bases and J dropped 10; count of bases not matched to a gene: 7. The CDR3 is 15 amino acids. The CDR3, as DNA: TGCGCCAGCAGCCAAGATCGAGCGGGAGGAGAAGAGCAGTTCTTC. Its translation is CASSQDRAGGEEQFF.

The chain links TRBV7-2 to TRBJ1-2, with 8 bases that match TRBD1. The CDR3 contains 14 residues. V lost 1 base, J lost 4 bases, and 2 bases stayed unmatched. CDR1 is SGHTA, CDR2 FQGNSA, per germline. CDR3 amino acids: CASSLGDRGYGYTF. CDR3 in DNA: TGTGCCAGCAGCTTAGGCGACAGGGGCTATGGCTACACCTTC.

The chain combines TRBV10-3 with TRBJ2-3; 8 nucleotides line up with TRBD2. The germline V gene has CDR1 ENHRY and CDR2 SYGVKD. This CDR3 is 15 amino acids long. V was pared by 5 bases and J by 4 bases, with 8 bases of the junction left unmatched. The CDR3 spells CAISKTSVGPDTQYF. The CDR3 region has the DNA TGTGCCATCAGTAAGACTAGCGTGGGGCCAGATACGCAGTATTTT.

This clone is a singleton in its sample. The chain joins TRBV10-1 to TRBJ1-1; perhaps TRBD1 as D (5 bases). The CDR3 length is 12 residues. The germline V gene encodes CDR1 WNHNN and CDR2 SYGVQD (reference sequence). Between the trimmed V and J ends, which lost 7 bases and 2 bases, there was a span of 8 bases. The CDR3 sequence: CASKGVNTEAFF. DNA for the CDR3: TGCGCCAGCAAAGGGGTCAACACTGAAGCTTTCTTT.

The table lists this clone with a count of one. The DNA of the CDR3 is TGTGCCAGCAGCTTCGACACCATGGAAGCTTTCTTT. Translation: CASSFDTMEAFF. The chain has TRBV5-6 and TRBJ1-1; D gene uncertain. Germline values: CDR1 SGHDT, CDR2 YYEEEE. The V end lost 2 bases, the J end lost 8 bases, and 10 bases lay between the germline ends. The CDR3 contains 12 residues.

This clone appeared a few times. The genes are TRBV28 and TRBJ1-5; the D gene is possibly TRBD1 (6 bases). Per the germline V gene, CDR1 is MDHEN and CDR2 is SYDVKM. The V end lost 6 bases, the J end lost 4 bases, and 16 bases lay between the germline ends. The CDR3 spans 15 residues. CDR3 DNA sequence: TGTGCCAGCAGCTCTCCGGGACATCCGAATCAGCCCCAGCATTTT. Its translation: CASSSPGHPNQPQHF.

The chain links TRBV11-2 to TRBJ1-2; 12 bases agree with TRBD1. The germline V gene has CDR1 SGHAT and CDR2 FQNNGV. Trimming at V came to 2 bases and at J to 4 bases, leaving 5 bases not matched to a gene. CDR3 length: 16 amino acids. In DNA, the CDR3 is TGTGCCAGCAGCTTAATTGGGGGACAGGGGGCCTATGGCTACACCTTC. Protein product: CASSLIGGQGAYGYTF.

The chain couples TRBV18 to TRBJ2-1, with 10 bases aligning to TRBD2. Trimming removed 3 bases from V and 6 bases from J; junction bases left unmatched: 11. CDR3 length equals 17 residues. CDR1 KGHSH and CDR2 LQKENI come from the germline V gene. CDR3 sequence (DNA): TGTGCCAGCTCACCGGATTCTAGCGGGAGACGCGGCAATGAGCAGTTCTTC. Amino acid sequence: CASSPDSSGRRGNEQFF.

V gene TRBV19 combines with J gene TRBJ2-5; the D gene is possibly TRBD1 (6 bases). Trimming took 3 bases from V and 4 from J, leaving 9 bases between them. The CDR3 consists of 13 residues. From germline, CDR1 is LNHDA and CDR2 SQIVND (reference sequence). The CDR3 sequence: CASSIVGGETQYF. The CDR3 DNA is TGTGCCAGTAGTATCGTAGGGGGAGAGACCCAGTACTTC.

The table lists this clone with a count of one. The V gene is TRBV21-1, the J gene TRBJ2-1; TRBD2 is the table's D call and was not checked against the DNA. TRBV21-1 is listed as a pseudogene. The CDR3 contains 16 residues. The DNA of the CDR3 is TGTGCCAGCAGCAAAGAAAGTCGGTATACTAACAATGAGCAGTTCTTC. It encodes CASSKESRYTNNEQFF.

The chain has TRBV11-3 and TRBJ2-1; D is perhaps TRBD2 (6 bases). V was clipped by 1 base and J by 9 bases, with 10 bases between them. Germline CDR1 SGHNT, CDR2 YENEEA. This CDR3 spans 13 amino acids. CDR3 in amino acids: CASSLGLALEQFF. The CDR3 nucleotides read TGTGCCAGCAGCTTAGGGCTAGCGCTTGAGCAGTTCTTC.

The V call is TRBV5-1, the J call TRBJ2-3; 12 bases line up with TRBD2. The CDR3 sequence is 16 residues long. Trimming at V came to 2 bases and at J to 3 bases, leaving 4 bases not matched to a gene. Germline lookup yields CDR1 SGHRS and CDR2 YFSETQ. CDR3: CASSFMTSGGTDTQYF. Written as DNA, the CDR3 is TGCGCCAGCAGCTTTATGACTAGCGGGGGAACAGATACGCAGTATTTT.

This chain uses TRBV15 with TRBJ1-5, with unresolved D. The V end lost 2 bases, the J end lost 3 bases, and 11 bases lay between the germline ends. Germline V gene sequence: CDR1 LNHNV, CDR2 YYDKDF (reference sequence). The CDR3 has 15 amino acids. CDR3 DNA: TGTGCCACCAGCAGATCTTCGGGAAACAATCAGCCCCAGCATTTT. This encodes CATSRSSGNNQPQHF.